This T cell receptor (beta chain) was profiled in a study of OX40 agonist ivuxolimab in advanced cancers. Background on the study: One hepatocellular carcinoma and a couple of cutaneous melanoma patients partially responded.

The table lists this clone with a few counts. A junction end diverges from the germline sequence, so it may reflect a read error. On cycle 4 day 1 and cycle 7 day 1, as well as at baseline, blood was sampled. From germline, CDR1 is SNHLY and CDR2 FYNNEI. The CDR3 length is 11 residues. Only in-frame clones appear in the TCRdb table, and some are missing; sequencing was by immunoSEQ multiplex PCR. The data contain roughly 90,000 clones, under 95% of them singletons. The TCR was taken from an adult with an advanced solid tumor such as melanoma, head and neck, liver or kidney cancer. The source was CD4+ or CD8+ T cells sorted from blood, collected in a trial of the OX40 agonist ivuxolimab. The chain employs TRBV2 and TRBJ2-7; D remains ambiguous. CDR3 region: CASSDRQAICF. CDR3 coding DNA: TGTGCCAGCAGTGATCGCCAGGCGATATGCTTC. The variable domain in full, completed from reference TRBV2 and TRBJ2-7, reads EPEVTQTPSHQVTQMGQEVILRCVPISNHLYFYWYRQILGQKVEFLVSFYNNEISEKSEIFDDQFSVERPDGSNFTLKIRSTKLEDSAMYFCASSDRQAICFGPGTRLTVT.